This T cell receptor beta chain is from a study of T-cell memory formation after mild COVID-19. Study-wide background: Clusters of TCRs were largely donor specific. Study-level points and caveats: Some responding clones appeared in pre-infection memory, suggesting cross-reactive memory joined. The authors did not confirm SARS-CoV-2 specificity of second-wave clones peaking day 37.

5'RACE primed at constant segments yielded TCR alpha and TCR beta cDNA libraries bearing sample barcodes and UMIs. MiXCR, applied by TCRdb to the 5' RACE reads, yields one record per CDR3 protein. Here the sample spans approximately 210,000 distinct CDR3 sequences, roughly 10% being singletons. This clonotype was seen more than once but under ten times. Its matching antigen is unknown. The V end was cut by 7 bases, the J end by 2 bases, with 10 bases between. Germline V gene lookup returns CDR1 DFQATT and CDR2 SNEGSKA (reference sequence). This CDR3 has 12 amino acids. The sequencing sample was made of PBMCs or a T cell subset sorted from them (not recorded which). The chain links TRBV20-1 to TRBJ2-3, with D perhaps TRBD1 (6 bases). The TCR sequence derives from a young man who had mild COVID-19 (a few samples of this study predate the infection). Cell type and time point are not known. The CDR3 nucleotides read TGCAGTGGGGACACCTCCACAGATACGCAGTATTTT. Its translation: CSGDTSTDTQYF.